These T cell receptor beta chains were read from a single sample in a study of T cells in Graves' hyperthyroidism and ophthalmopathy. MiXCR, applied by TCRdb to the multiplex PCR reads, yields one record per CDR3 protein. In the table there are 130,000 or so distinct CDR3 sequences, roughly 23% of which are singletons. Sequenced input: blood. These receptors were collected from a woman between 45 and 65 years old with Graves' hyperthyroidism that later progressed to Graves' ophthalmopathy. The CDR3 runs from the conserved cysteine through the conserved F or W. Each record gives: clone size, V gene, D gene, J gene, CDR3 protein, CDR3 DNA. The D gene is left open where the match is weak. Not all rows give a size; the values are once, few, many and, for expanded clones, a class.

abundance: few; v_gene: TRBV2; d_gene: NA; j_gene: TRBJ1-4; CDR3aa: CASNPALGEKLFF; CDR3nt: TGTGCCAGCAATCCTGCGTTAGGGGAAAAACTGTTTTTT
abundance: many; v_gene: TRBV20-1; d_gene: NA; j_gene: TRBJ1-5; CDR3aa: CSAFPGGPGNQPQHF; CDR3nt: TGCAGTGCCTTCCCGGGGGGTCCTGGCAATCAGCCCCAGCATTTT
abundance: NA; v_gene: TRBV12-3/TRBV12-4; d_gene: NA; j_gene: TRBJ1-3; CDR3aa: CASSLVVGNTIYF; CDR3nt: TGTGCCAGCAGTTTAGTTGTTGGAAACACCATATATTTT
abundance: NA; v_gene: TRBV5-6; d_gene: NA; j_gene: TRBJ1-2; CDR3aa: CASSRGGGPYGYTF; CDR3nt: TGTGCCAGCAGCCGCGGAGGAGGGCCCTATGGCTACACCTTC
abundance: NA; v_gene: TRBV19; d_gene: TRBD1; j_gene: TRBJ2-1; CDR3aa: CASSDRESYNEQFF; CDR3nt: TGTGCCAGTAGTGACAGGGAATCCTACAATGAGCAGTTCTTC
abundance: few; v_gene: TRBV9; d_gene: TRBD2; j_gene: TRBJ2-5; CDR3aa: CASSVASGSDQETQYF; CDR3nt: TGTGCCAGCAGCGTCGCTAGCGGGAGCGATCAAGAGACCCAGTACTTC
abundance: NA; v_gene: TRBV19; d_gene: TRBD1; j_gene: TRBJ2-4; CDR3aa: CASSVRQGLDIQYF; CDR3nt: TGTGCCAGTAGTGTACGACAGGGCCTAGACATTCAGTACTTC
abundance: many; v_gene: TRBV12-3/TRBV12-4; d_gene: NA; j_gene: TRBJ1-1; CDR3aa: CASSFGHSTEAFF; CDR3nt: TGTGCCAGCAGTTTCGGACATTCCACTGAAGCTTTCTTT
abundance: few; v_gene: TRBV30; d_gene: TRBD2; j_gene: TRBJ2-1; CDR3aa: CAWSGTSGPRFF; CDR3nt: TGTGCCTGGAGTGGGACTAGCGGCCCCCGATTCTTC
abundance: many; v_gene: TRBV7-2; d_gene: NA; j_gene: TRBJ2-7; CDR3aa: CASSEGTYEQYF; CDR3nt: TGTGCCAGCAGCGAGGGGACCTACGAGCAGTACTTC
abundance: NA; v_gene: TRBV20-1; d_gene: TRBD2; j_gene: TRBJ2-5; CDR3aa: CSASRMGLAEETQYF; CDR3nt: TGCAGTGCTAGTCGGATGGGGCTAGCGGAAGAGACCCAGTACTTC
abundance: many; v_gene: TRBV28; d_gene: NA; j_gene: TRBJ1-2; CDR3aa: CASSFMTPQGYGYTF; CDR3nt: TGTGCCAGCAGTTTTATGACCCCACAGGGCTATGGCTACACCTTC
abundance: many; v_gene: TRBV20-1; d_gene: NA; j_gene: TRBJ1-5; CDR3aa: CSARDPSSNQPQHF; CDR3nt: TGCAGTGCTAGAGATCCCTCAAGCAATCAGCCCCAGCATTTT
abundance: many; v_gene: TRBV28; d_gene: NA; j_gene: TRBJ2-7; CDR3aa: CASSIRGSLSEQYF; CDR3nt: TGTGCCAGCAGTATTAGGGGTTCTTTAAGCGAGCAGTACTTC
abundance: NA; v_gene: TRBV20-1; d_gene: NA; j_gene: TRBJ1-4; CDR3aa: CSALQGTNEKLFF; CDR3nt: TGCAGTGCCTTACAGGGTACTAATGAAAAACTGTTTTTT
abundance: many; v_gene: TRBV2; d_gene: TRBD1; j_gene: TRBJ2-7; CDR3aa: CASSEWRTGGEQYF; CDR3nt: TGTGCCAGCAGTGAATGGAGGACAGGCGGAGAGCAGTACTTC
abundance: many; v_gene: TRBV20-1; d_gene: TRBD2; j_gene: TRBJ2-1; CDR3aa: CSARVFRLATSSYNEQFF; CDR3nt: TGCAGTGCTAGAGTTTTTCGACTAGCGACGAGCTCCTACAATGAGCAGTTCTTC
abundance: few; v_gene: TRBV5-1; d_gene: TRBD2; j_gene: TRBJ2-5; CDR3aa: CASSLRTSGRETQYF; CDR3nt: TGCGCCAGCAGCCTGCGGACTAGCGGGAGAGAGACCCAGTACTTC
abundance: NA; v_gene: TRBV19; d_gene: NA; j_gene: TRBJ1-1; CDR3aa: CASSSGHLGRTEAFF; CDR3nt: TGTGCCAGTAGTAGTGGCCACCTGGGGCGCACTGAAGCTTTCTTT
abundance: many; v_gene: TRBV2; d_gene: NA; j_gene: TRBJ1-5; CDR3aa: CASSASRAGNQPQHF; CDR3nt: TGTGCCAGCAGTGCTTCCAGGGCTGGCAATCAGCCCCAGCATTTT
abundance: NA; v_gene: TRBV9; d_gene: NA; j_gene: TRBJ1-3; CDR3aa: CASSVALSGNTIYF; CDR3nt: TGTGCCAGCAGCGTAGCTCTCTCTGGAAACACCATATATTTT
abundance: many; v_gene: TRBV9; d_gene: TRBD2; j_gene: TRBJ2-1; CDR3aa: CASSVGTGTSGQKPTYNEQFF; CDR3nt: TGTGCCAGCAGCGTAGGAACCGGGACTAGCGGTCAGAAACCCACCTACAATGAGCAGTTCTTC
abundance: many; v_gene: TRBV12-5; d_gene: NA; j_gene: TRBJ2-3; CDR3aa: CASGLGRDGIVTQYF; CDR3nt: TGTGCTAGTGGTTTGGGTCGGGACGGAATAGTCACGCAGTATTTT
abundance: many; v_gene: TRBV18; d_gene: TRBD1; j_gene: TRBJ1-5; CDR3aa: CASSLLPDRNNQPQHF; CDR3nt: TGTGCCAGCTCACTTCTGCCGGACAGGAACAATCAGCCCCAGCATTTT
abundance: NA; v_gene: TRBV6-1; d_gene: TRBD1; j_gene: TRBJ1-6; CDR3aa: CASSKDRSSYNSPLHF; CDR3nt: TGTGCCAGCAGTAAGGACAGGAGCTCCTATAATTCACCCCTCCACTTT
abundance: few; v_gene: TRBV6-1; d_gene: TRBD1; j_gene: TRBJ1-2; CDR3aa: CASRKSGGEGYTF; CDR3nt: TGTGCCAGCAGGAAGTCAGGGGGCGAGGGCTACACCTTC
abundance: many; v_gene: TRBV7-2; d_gene: TRBD2; j_gene: TRBJ2-7; CDR3aa: CASSLLAGGPYEQYF; CDR3nt: TGTGCCAGCAGCCTACTAGCGGGAGGGCCTTACGAGCAGTACTTC
abundance: many; v_gene: TRBV20-1; d_gene: TRBD2; j_gene: TRBJ2-7; CDR3aa: CSAGQLTSGRTSSYEQYF; CDR3nt: TGCAGTGCTGGACAACTGACTAGCGGGAGGACGAGCTCCTACGAGCAGTACTTC
abundance: few; v_gene: TRBV10-1; d_gene: TRBD2; j_gene: TRBJ2-5; CDR3aa: CAYLRGEGLTDQETQYF; CDR3nt: TGCGCCTACTTACGGGGGGAGGGCCTTACTGACCAAGAGACCCAGTACTTC
abundance: few; v_gene: TRBV28; d_gene: NA; j_gene: TRBJ2-1; CDR3aa: CASSFLAADSYNEQFF; CDR3nt: TGTGCCAGCAGTTTTCTGGCGGCCGACTCCTACAATGAGCAGTTCTTC
abundance: NA; v_gene: TRBV20-1; d_gene: NA; j_gene: TRBJ1-6; CDR3aa: CSASPQHRALHF; CDR3nt: TGCAGTGCTAGCCCCCAACATCGTGCCCTCCACTTT
abundance: many; v_gene: TRBV6-1; d_gene: NA; j_gene: TRBJ2-5; CDR3aa: CASGSGRATQYF; CDR3nt: TGTGCCAGCGGGTCAGGGAGAGCGACCCAGTACTTC
abundance: many; v_gene: TRBV3-1; d_gene: NA; j_gene: TRBJ2-5; CDR3aa: CASSQRQGGRETQYF; CDR3nt: TGTGCCAGCAGCCAGCGTCAGGGGGGCCGAGAGACCCAGTACTTC
abundance: many; v_gene: TRBV3-1; d_gene: TRBD2; j_gene: TRBJ2-7; CDR3aa: CASSQDLTSGSGEQYF; CDR3nt: TGTGCCAGCAGCCAAGATCTGACTAGCGGGAGCGGTGAGCAGTACTTC